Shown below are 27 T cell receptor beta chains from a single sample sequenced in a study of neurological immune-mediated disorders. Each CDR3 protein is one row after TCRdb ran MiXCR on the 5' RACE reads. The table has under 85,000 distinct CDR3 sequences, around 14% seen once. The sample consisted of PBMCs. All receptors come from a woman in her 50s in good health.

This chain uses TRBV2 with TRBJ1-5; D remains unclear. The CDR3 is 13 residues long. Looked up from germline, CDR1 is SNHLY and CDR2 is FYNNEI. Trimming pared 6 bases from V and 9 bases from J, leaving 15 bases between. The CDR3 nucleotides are TGTGCCAGCAGAGTACAGTGGGGTCGGCCCCAGCATTTT. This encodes CASRVQWGRPQHF.

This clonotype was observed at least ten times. CDR3 protein: CASRGYNEQFF. Written as DNA, the CDR3 is TGCGCCAGCAGGGGGTACAATGAGCAGTTCTTC. The V gene is TRBV5-1, the J gene TRBJ2-1; D is unclear. The CDR3 consists of 11 residues. V lost 5 bases and J lost 4, with 4 bases in between. Germline V gene sequence: CDR1 SGHRS, CDR2 YFSETQ.

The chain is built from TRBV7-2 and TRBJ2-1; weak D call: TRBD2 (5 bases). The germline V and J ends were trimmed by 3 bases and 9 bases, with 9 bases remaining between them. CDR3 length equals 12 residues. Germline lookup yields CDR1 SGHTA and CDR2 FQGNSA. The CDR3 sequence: CASSFYEGEQFF. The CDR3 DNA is TGTGCCAGCAGCTTTTATGAGGGTGAGCAGTTCTTC.

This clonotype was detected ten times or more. The CDR3 reads CATSDGQGPLSYNEQFF. CDR3 DNA sequence: TGTGCCACCAGTGATGGACAGGGGCCCTTGAGCTACAATGAGCAGTTCTTC. The chain recombines TRBV24-1 with TRBJ2-1; 9 nucleotides match TRBD1. The germline gives CDR1 KGHDR, CDR2 SFDVKD. This CDR3 comprises 17 residues. With V trimmed by 3 bases and J by 3 bases, 8 bases remained unmatched.

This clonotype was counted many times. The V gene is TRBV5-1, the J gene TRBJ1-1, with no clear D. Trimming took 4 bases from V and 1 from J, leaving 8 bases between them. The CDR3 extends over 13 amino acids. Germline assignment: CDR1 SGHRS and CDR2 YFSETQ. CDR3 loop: CASSREGNTEAFF. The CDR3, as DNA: TGCGCCAGCAGCCGAGAGGGGAACACTGAAGCTTTCTTT.

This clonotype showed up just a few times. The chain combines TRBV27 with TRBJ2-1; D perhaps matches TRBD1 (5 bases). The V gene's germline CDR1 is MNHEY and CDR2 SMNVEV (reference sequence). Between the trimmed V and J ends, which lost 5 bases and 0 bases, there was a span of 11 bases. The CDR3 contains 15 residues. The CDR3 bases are TGTGCCAGCAGTACCAGGGATTACTCCTACAATGAGCAGTTCTTC. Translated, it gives CASSTRDYSYNEQFF.

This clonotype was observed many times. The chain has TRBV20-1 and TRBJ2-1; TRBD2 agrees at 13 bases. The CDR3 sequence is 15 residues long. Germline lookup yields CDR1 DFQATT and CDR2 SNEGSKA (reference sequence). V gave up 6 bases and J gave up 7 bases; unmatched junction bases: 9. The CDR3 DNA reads TGCAGTGCCAACGCTCCGGGACTAGCGGGGAATGAGCAGTTCTTC. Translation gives CSANAPGLAGNEQFF.

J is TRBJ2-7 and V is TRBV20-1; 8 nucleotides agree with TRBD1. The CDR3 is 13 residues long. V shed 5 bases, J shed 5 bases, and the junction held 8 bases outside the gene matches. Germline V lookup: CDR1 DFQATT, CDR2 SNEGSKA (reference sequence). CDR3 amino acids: CSAPDREFDEQYF. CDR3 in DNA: TGCAGTGCTCCGGACAGGGAGTTCGACGAGCAGTACTTC.

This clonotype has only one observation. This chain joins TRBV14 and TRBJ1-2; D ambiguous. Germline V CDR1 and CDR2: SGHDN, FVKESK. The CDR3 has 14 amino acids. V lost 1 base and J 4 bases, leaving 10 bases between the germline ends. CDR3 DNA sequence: TGTGCCAGCAGCCAAGTATGGACCTCCTATGGCTACACCTTC. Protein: CASSQVWTSYGYTF. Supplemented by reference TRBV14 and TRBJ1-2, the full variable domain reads EAGVTQFPSHSVIEKGQTVTLRCDPISGHDNLYWYRRVMGKEIKFLLHFVKESKQDESGMPNNRFLAERTGGTYSTLKVQPAELEDSGVYFCASSQVWTSYGYTFGSGTRLTVV.

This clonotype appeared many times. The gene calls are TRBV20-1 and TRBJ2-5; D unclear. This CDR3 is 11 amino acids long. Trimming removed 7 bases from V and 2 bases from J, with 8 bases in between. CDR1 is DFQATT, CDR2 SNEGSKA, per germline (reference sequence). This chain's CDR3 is CSVGSQETQYF. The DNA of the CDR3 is TGCAGTGTGGGTTCGCAAGAGACCCAGTACTTC.

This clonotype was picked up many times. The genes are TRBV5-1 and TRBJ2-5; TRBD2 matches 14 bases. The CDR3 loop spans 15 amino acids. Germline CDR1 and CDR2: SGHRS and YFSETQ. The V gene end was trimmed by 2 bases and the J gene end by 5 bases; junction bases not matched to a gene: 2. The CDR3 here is CASSFGLAGGETQYF. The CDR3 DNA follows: TGCGCCAGCAGCTTCGGACTAGCGGGGGGTGAGACCCAGTACTTC.

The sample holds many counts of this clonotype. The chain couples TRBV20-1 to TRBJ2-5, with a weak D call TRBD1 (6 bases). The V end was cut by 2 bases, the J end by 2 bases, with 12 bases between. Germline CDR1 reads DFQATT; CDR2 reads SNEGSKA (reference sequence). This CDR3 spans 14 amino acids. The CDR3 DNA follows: TGCAGTGCTAGACAGGACAGCCCTCAAGAGACCCAGTACTTC. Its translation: CSARQDSPQETQYF.

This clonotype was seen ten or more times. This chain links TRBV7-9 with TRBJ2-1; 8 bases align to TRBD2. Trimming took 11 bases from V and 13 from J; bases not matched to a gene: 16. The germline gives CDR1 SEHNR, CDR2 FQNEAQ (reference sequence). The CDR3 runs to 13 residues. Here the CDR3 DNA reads TGTGCCGCGGGGATGGCCGGGGGGGATGGCCAGTTCTTC. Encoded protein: CAAGMAGGDGQFF.

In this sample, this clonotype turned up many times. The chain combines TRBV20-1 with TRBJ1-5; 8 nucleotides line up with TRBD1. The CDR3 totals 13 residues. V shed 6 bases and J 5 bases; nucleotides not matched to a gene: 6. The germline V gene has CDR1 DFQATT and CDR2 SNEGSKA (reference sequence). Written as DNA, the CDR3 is TGCAGTGCATTCCCACAGGGGGATCAGCCCCAGCATTTT. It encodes CSAFPQGDQPQHF.

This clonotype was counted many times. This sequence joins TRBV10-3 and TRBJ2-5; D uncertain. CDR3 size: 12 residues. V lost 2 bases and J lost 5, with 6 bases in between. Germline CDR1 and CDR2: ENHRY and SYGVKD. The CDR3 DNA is TGTGCCATCAGTGAGGCTTTTGAGACCCAGTACTTC. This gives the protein CAISEAFETQYF.

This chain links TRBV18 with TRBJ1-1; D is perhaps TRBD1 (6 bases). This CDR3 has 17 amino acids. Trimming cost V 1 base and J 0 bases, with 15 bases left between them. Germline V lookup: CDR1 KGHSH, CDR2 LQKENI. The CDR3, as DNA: TGTGCCAGCTCACCACTGGGGGCAGGGGCTGTGAACACTGAAGCTTTCTTT. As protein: CASSPLGAGAVNTEAFF.

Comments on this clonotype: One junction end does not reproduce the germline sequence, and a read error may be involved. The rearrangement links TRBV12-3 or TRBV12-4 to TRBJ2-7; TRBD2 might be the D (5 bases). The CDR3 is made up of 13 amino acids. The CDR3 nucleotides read TGTACCAGCAGTTTAGTGGGAGAAAACGAGCAATACTTC. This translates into CTSSLVGENEQYF.

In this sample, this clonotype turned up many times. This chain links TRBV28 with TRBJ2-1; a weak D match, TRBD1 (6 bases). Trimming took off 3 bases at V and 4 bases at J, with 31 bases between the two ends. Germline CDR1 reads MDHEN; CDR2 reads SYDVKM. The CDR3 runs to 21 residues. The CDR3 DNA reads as TGTGCCAGCAGTTTCCCTGGACAGACCTCGACAAACCCATTGTTTTACAATGAGCAGTTCTTC. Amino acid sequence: CASSFPGQTSTNPLFYNEQFF.

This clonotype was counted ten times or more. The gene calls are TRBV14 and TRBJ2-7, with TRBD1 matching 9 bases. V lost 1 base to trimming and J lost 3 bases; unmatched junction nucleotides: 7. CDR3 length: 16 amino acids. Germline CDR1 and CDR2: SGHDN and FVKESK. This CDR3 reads CASSQGWGTGHYEQYF. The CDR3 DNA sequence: TGTGCCAGCAGCCAAGGTTGGGGGACAGGGCACTACGAGCAGTACTTC.

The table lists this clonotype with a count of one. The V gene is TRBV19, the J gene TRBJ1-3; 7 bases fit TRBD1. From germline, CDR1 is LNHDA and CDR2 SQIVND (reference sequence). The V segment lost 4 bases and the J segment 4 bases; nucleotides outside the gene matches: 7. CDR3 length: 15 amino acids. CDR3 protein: CASSTDRLRGNTIYF. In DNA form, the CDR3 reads TGTGCCAGTAGTACGGACAGGTTGAGAGGAAACACCATATATTTT.

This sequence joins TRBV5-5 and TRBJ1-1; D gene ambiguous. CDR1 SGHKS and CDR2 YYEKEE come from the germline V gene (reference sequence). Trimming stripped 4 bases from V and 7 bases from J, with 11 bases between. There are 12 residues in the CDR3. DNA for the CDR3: TGTGCCAGCAGCCGGCGGGGATTTGAAGCTTTCTTT. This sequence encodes CASSRRGFEAFF.

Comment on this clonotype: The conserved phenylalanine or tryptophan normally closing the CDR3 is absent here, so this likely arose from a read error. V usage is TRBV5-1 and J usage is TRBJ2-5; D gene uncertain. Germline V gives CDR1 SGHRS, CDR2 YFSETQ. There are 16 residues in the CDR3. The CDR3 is CASSRRVGTEQETQYS. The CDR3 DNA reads TGCGCCAGCAGCCGGAGAGTGGGTACAGAACAAGAGACACAGTACTCC.

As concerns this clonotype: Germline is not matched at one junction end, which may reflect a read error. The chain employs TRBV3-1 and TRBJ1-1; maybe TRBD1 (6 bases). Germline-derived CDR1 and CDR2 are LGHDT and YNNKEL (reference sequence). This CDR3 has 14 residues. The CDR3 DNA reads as TGTGCCAGCAGCCCAGAACAGGGAAAGGTTGAAGATTTCTTT. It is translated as CASSPEQGKVEDFF.

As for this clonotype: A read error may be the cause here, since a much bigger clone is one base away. For the CDR3, the DNA is TGTGCCAGCAGCTTAAGCCAGATCCTTCAAGAGACCCTGTACTTC. Its translation: CASSLSQILQETLYF. The rearrangement joins TRBV11-3 to TRBJ2-5; no reliable D call. This CDR3 is built from 15 residues. Germline V CDR1 and CDR2: SGHNT, YENEEA.

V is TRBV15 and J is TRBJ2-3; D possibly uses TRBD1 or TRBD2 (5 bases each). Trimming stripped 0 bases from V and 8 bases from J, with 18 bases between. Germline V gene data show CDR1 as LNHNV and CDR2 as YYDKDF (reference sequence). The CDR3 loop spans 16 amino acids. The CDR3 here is CATSRDRAEGRVTQYF. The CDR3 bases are TGTGCCACCAGCAGAGATAGGGCTGAGGGACGAGTTACGCAGTATTTT. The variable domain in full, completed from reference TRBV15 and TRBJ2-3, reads DAMVIQNPRYQVTQFGKPVTLSCSQTLNHNVMYWYQQKSSQAPKLLFHYYDKDFNNEADTPDNFQSRRPNTSFCFLDIRSPGLGDTAMYLCATSRDRAEGRVTQYFGPGTRLTVL.

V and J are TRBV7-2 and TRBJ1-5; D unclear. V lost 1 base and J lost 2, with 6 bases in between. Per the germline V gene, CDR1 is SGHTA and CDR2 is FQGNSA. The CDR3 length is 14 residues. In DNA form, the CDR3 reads TGTGCCAGCAGCTTAGGGTTCGGCAATCAGCCCCAGCATTTT. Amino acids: CASSLGFGNQPQHF.

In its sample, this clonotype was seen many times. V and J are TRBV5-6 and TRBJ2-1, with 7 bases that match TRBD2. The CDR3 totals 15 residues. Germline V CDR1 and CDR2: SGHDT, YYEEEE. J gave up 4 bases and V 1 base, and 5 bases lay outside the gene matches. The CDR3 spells CASSLLARGYNEQFF. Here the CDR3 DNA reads TGTGCCAGCAGCTTGCTCGCGCGGGGGTACAATGAGCAGTTCTTC.